The rows below give T cell receptor beta chains drawn from one sample of a study of blood T cell repertoires in COVID-19. Assay: immunoSEQ multiplex PCR; the TCRdb copy retains only in-frame clones and omits some. This table has roughly 190,000 clones, about 86% appearing once. The sample comprised peripheral blood. The receptor source for this set is a man aged 25 to 40 with active or convalescent COVID-19. Each CDR3 is given with its conserved first and last residue. The D gene is left open where the match is weak. The listing skips clone size in some rows; elsewhere it reads once, few, many or a size class.

d_call: .
cdr3_length: 16
v_call: TRBV6-6
j_call: TRBJ1-2
clone_size: .
cdr3_aa: CASRLSGEGALYGYTF
cdr3_nt: TGTGCCAGCCGCCTCTCTGGGGAGGGTGCCCTCTATGGCTACACCTTC

d_call: TRBD1
cdr3_length: 17
v_call: TRBV18
j_call: TRBJ1-5
clone_size: .
cdr3_aa: CASSAQGTGDSNQPQHF
cdr3_nt: TGTGCCAGCTCCGCACAGGGGACAGGGGATAGCAATCAGCCCCAGCATTTT

d_call: .
cdr3_length: 15
v_call: TRBV6-1
j_call: TRBJ1-5
clone_size: .
cdr3_aa: CASSEQAGLGQPQHF
cdr3_nt: TGTGCCAGCAGTGAACAGGCGGGCCTTGGCCAGCCCCAGCATTTT

d_call: TRBD2
cdr3_length: 17
v_call: TRBV3-1/TRBV3-2
j_call: TRBJ2-5
clone_size: .
cdr3_aa: CASSQVTSGAFQETQYF
cdr3_nt: TGTGCCAGCAGCCAAGTGACTAGCGGGGCATTCCAAGAGACCCAGTACTTC

d_call: TRBD1
cdr3_length: 15
v_call: TRBV4-2
j_call: TRBJ2-2
clone_size: .
cdr3_aa: CASSQLTGYTGELFF
cdr3_nt: TGTGCCAGCAGCCAATTGACAGGGTACACCGGGGAGCTGTTTTTT

d_call: TRBD2
cdr3_length: 14
v_call: TRBV30
j_call: TRBJ2-3
clone_size: .
cdr3_aa: CAWSVLLGGDTQYF
cdr3_nt: TGTGCCTGGAGTGTACTGCTGGGGGGGGATACGCAGTATTTT

d_call: .
cdr3_length: 15
v_call: TRBV5-5
j_call: TRBJ1-4
clone_size: .
cdr3_aa: CASSLEGHGSEKLFF
cdr3_nt: TGTGCCAGCAGCTTGGAAGGACACGGGTCTGAAAAACTGTTTTTT

d_call: .
cdr3_length: 16
v_call: TRBV7-3
j_call: TRBJ1-6
clone_size: .
cdr3_aa: CASSLNPGDYNSPLHF
cdr3_nt: TGTGCCAGCAGCTTAAACCCCGGGGACTATAATTCACCCCTCCACTTT

d_call: TRBD1
cdr3_length: 14
v_call: TRBV7-2
j_call: TRBJ1-5
clone_size: once
cdr3_aa: CASSGQGAGQPQHF
cdr3_nt: TGTGCCAGCAGCGGACAGGGGGCGGGTCAGCCCCAGCATTTT

d_call: .
cdr3_length: 15
v_call: TRBV5-1
j_call: TRBJ2-3
clone_size: .
cdr3_aa: CASSRVGGLGDTQYF
cdr3_nt: TGCGCCAGCAGCCGCGTCGGCGGGCTAGGGGATACGCAGTATTTT

d_call: .
cdr3_length: 12
v_call: TRBV30
j_call: TRBJ1-2
clone_size: .
cdr3_aa: CAWNQGPYGYTF
cdr3_nt: TGTGCCTGGAATCAGGGTCCGTATGGCTACACCTTC

d_call: .
cdr3_length: 13
v_call: TRBV7-3
j_call: TRBJ1-3
clone_size: .
cdr3_aa: CASSSSSGNTIYF
cdr3_nt: TGTGCCAGCAGCTCGAGCTCTGGAAACACCATATATTTT

d_call: TRBD1
cdr3_length: 16
v_call: TRBV7-9
j_call: TRBJ1-1
clone_size: .
cdr3_aa: CASSSYGQGGGTEAFF
cdr3_nt: TGTGCCAGCAGCTCTTACGGACAGGGAGGGGGGACTGAAGCTTTCTTT

d_call: TRBD2
cdr3_length: 15
v_call: TRBV6-5
j_call: TRBJ2-3
clone_size: .
cdr3_aa: CASSYGGRALDTQYF
cdr3_nt: TGTGCCAGCAGTTATGGCGGGAGGGCCCTAGATACGCAGTATTTT

d_call: .
cdr3_length: 15
v_call: TRBV28
j_call: TRBJ1-4
clone_size: few
cdr3_aa: CASSLTTGLNEKLFF
cdr3_nt: TGTGCCAGCAGTTTAACTACAGGGCTTAATGAAAAACTGTTTTTT

d_call: TRBD1
cdr3_length: 16
v_call: TRBV9
j_call: TRBJ2-1
clone_size: once
cdr3_aa: CASSAQRVGEGAEQFF
cdr3_nt: TGTGCCAGCAGCGCCCAAAGGGTCGGCGAGGGGGCTGAGCAGTTCTTC

d_call: TRBD2
cdr3_length: 16
v_call: TRBV6-1
j_call: TRBJ2-1
clone_size: .
cdr3_aa: CASSEEDGGARNEQFF
cdr3_nt: TGTGCCAGCAGTGAAGAGGACGGGGGGGCCCGGAATGAGCAGTTCTTC

d_call: TRBD2
cdr3_length: 15
v_call: TRBV19
j_call: TRBJ2-3
clone_size: .
cdr3_aa: CASSIGAGGPNTQYF
cdr3_nt: TGTGCCAGTAGTATTGGGGCGGGGGGGCCGAATACGCAGTATTTT

d_call: .
cdr3_length: 14
v_call: TRBV27
j_call: TRBJ1-2
clone_size: once
cdr3_aa: CASSSLGGSYGYTF
cdr3_nt: TGTGCCAGCAGTTCGCTGGGCGGGTCCTATGGCTACACCTTC

d_call: TRBD1
cdr3_length: 15
v_call: TRBV27
j_call: TRBJ2-7
clone_size: .
cdr3_aa: CASLGGSGTAYEQYF
cdr3_nt: TGTGCCAGCCTTGGGGGCTCCGGGACAGCATACGAGCAGTACTTC

d_call: TRBD1
cdr3_length: 14
v_call: TRBV5-1
j_call: TRBJ1-3
clone_size: .
cdr3_aa: CASSLDRGGNTIYF
cdr3_nt: TGCGCCAGCAGCTTGGACAGGGGCGGAAACACCATATATTTT

d_call: TRBD1
cdr3_length: 14
v_call: TRBV29-1
j_call: TRBJ2-5
clone_size: .
cdr3_aa: CSGLSQGAGETQYF
cdr3_nt: TGCAGCGGATTATCACAGGGGGCCGGGGAGACCCAGTACTTC

d_call: .
cdr3_length: 17
v_call: TRBV7-9
j_call: TRBJ1-1
clone_size: .
cdr3_aa: CASSLPRLGRGNTEAFF
cdr3_nt: TGTGCCAGCAGCTTACCCAGACTTGGCCGGGGGAACACTGAAGCTTTCTTT

d_call: .
cdr3_length: 16
v_call: TRBV7-6
j_call: TRBJ1-6
clone_size: .
cdr3_aa: CASSGGTVRSNSPLHF
cdr3_nt: TGTGCCAGCAGCGGGGGGACGGTTCGCAGCAATTCACCCCTCCACTTT

d_call: TRBD1
cdr3_length: 15
v_call: TRBV10-3
j_call: TRBJ2-2
clone_size: .
cdr3_aa: CAISEVGQFPGELFF
cdr3_nt: TGTGCCATCAGTGAGGTGGGACAGTTCCCCGGGGAGCTGTTTTTT

d_call: .
cdr3_length: 19
v_call: TRBV7-9
j_call: TRBJ1-2
clone_size: .
cdr3_aa: CASSLERITGTQTNYGYTF
cdr3_nt: TGTGCCAGCAGCTTAGAGAGGATAACCGGGACACAGACTAACTATGGCTACACCTTC

d_call: .
cdr3_length: 14
v_call: TRBV7-2
j_call: TRBJ2-5
clone_size: .
cdr3_aa: CASSPGLIQETQYF
cdr3_nt: TGTGCCAGCAGCCCCGGACTAATCCAAGAGACCCAGTACTTC

d_call: TRBD2
cdr3_length: 18
v_call: TRBV7-2
j_call: TRBJ2-7
clone_size: once
cdr3_aa: CASSLMAASGRNAGEQYF
cdr3_nt: TGTGCCAGCAGCTTAATGGCGGCTAGCGGGAGAAATGCGGGCGAGCAGTACTTC

d_call: .
cdr3_length: 14
v_call: TRBV19
j_call: TRBJ1-2
clone_size: once
cdr3_aa: CASSIAAGSSGYTF
cdr3_nt: TGTGCCAGTAGTATAGCAGCGGGGTCCTCTGGCTACACCTTC

d_call: .
cdr3_length: 14
v_call: TRBV2
j_call: TRBJ1-2
clone_size: .
cdr3_aa: CASSDRSVRYGYTF
cdr3_nt: TGTGCCAGCAGTGACAGGTCGGTCAGGTATGGCTACACCTTC

d_call: TRBD1
cdr3_length: 16
v_call: TRBV7-9
j_call: TRBJ1-4
clone_size: .
cdr3_aa: CASSAPTQGENEKLFF
cdr3_nt: TGTGCCAGCAGCGCTCCCACACAGGGGGAGAATGAAAAACTGTTTTTT

d_call: TRBD2
cdr3_length: 17
v_call: TRBV4-1
j_call: TRBJ2-3
clone_size: .
cdr3_aa: CASRQIFSSGDTDTQYF
cdr3_nt: TGCGCCAGCAGACAAATATTTTCTAGCGGGGATACAGATACGCAGTATTTT

d_call: TRBD1
cdr3_length: 15
v_call: TRBV24-1
j_call: TRBJ2-7
clone_size: .
cdr3_aa: CATSEGQGESLEQYF
cdr3_nt: TGTGCCACCAGTGAAGGACAGGGGGAAAGCCTCGAGCAGTACTTC

d_call: TRBD2
cdr3_length: 17
v_call: TRBV6-2/TRBV6-3
j_call: TRBJ2-1
clone_size: .
cdr3_aa: CASSYSIQREANNEQFF
cdr3_nt: TGTGCCAGCAGTTACTCGATACAGCGGGAGGCAAATAATGAGCAGTTCTTC

d_call: .
cdr3_length: 19
v_call: TRBV18
j_call: TRBJ1-6
clone_size: .
cdr3_aa: CASSPPGGGARGNNSPLHF
cdr3_nt: TGTGCCAGCTCACCACCCGGAGGCGGCGCCCGAGGCAATAATTCACCCCTCCACTTT

d_call: TRBD2
cdr3_length: 16
v_call: TRBV19
j_call: TRBJ2-1
clone_size: .
cdr3_aa: CASSPGLAGGGDEQFF
cdr3_nt: TGTGCCAGTAGTCCCGGACTAGCGGGGGGTGGCGATGAGCAGTTCTTC

d_call: TRBD1
cdr3_length: 14
v_call: TRBV27
j_call: TRBJ1-2
clone_size: .
cdr3_aa: CASSWTGENYGYTF
cdr3_nt: TGTGCCAGCAGCTGGACAGGCGAGAACTATGGCTACACCTTC

d_call: .
cdr3_length: 13
v_call: TRBV11-2
j_call: TRBJ1-2
clone_size: .
cdr3_aa: CASSPQSNYGYTF
cdr3_nt: TGTGCCAGCAGCCCCCAGTCTAACTATGGCTACACCTTC

d_call: .
cdr3_length: 14
v_call: TRBV5-4
j_call: TRBJ1-1
clone_size: .
cdr3_aa: CASSTRQVRAEAFF
cdr3_nt: TGTGCCAGCAGCACCCGACAGGTGAGAGCTGAAGCTTTCTTT

d_call: TRBD2
cdr3_length: 16
v_call: TRBV4-1
j_call: TRBJ2-1
clone_size: .
cdr3_aa: CASSQDSGGAYNEQFF
cdr3_nt: TGCGCCAGCAGCCAAGACAGCGGGGGGGCGTACAATGAGCAGTTCTTC

d_call: .
cdr3_length: 16
v_call: TRBV6-5
j_call: TRBJ2-2
clone_size: .
cdr3_aa: CASSLGLSWDTGELFF
cdr3_nt: TGTGCCAGCAGTTTGGGACTCTCGTGGGACACCGGGGAGCTGTTTTTT

d_call: .
cdr3_length: 16
v_call: TRBV3-1/TRBV3-2
j_call: TRBJ2-1
clone_size: .
cdr3_aa: CASSQASGKSYNEQFF
cdr3_nt: TGTGCCAGCAGCCAAGCCTCAGGGAAATCCTACAATGAGCAGTTCTTC